This entry is about one T cell receptor (beta chain). These data originate in a study of T cell changes during pregnancy in multiple sclerosis. The table came from immunoSEQ multiplex PCR; TCRdb's copy has only in-frame clones and leaves some out. The table shows 40,000 to 55,000 clones, with 80% to 95% occurring only once. This CDR3 has 13 amino acids. CDR1 is LNHDA and CDR2 is SQIVND in the germline V gene (reference sequence). V was pared by 5 bases and J by 2 bases, with 9 bases between. The TCR was taken from a female donor with multiple sclerosis, enrolled in a pregnancy study. This sequence joins TRBV19 and TRBJ2-5, with D perhaps TRBD2 (6 bases). This material consisted of CD4+ T cells from peripheral blood mononuclear cells, taken before pregnancy. DNA for the CDR3: TGTGCCAGTAGTGATAGCGGACAAGAGACCCAGTACTTC. Its translation: CASSDSGQETQYF. Drawing the rest from reference TRBV19 and TRBJ2-5, the complete variable domain is DGGITQSPKYLFRKEGQNVTLSCEQNLNHDAMYWYRQDPGQGLRLIYYSQIVNDFQKGDIAEGYSVSREKKESFPLTVTSAQKNPTAFYLCASSDSGQETQYFGPGTRLLVL.